Below, 25 T cell receptor beta chains from the same sample are listed, as sequenced in a study of blood T cell repertoires in COVID-19. Clones were sequenced by immunoSEQ multiplex PCR, and TCRdb holds only the in-frame ones, with some missing. The table includes 200,000 to 250,000 clones, about 85% detected once. The sample was peripheral blood. These receptors originate from a woman aged 18-29 years who had recovered from COVID-19.

The chain has TRBV5-5 and TRBJ2-7, with 8 bases aligning to TRBD2. The CDR3 spans 17 residues. Trimming cost V 0 bases and J 0 bases; bases outside gene matches: 8. Germline V CDR1 and CDR2: SGHKS, YYEKEE (reference sequence). For the CDR3, the DNA is TGTGCCAGCAGCTTGGGAACTAGCGGTTATAGCTCCTACGAGCAGTACTTC. It translates to CASSLGTSGYSSYEQYF. The full variable domain, with the rest looked up from reference TRBV5-5 and TRBJ2-7, is DAGVTQSPTHLIKTRGQQVTLRCSPISGHKSVSWYQQVLGQGPQFIFQYYEKEERGRGNFPDRFSARQFPNYSSELNVNALLLGDSALYLCASSLGTSGYSSYEQYFGPGTRLTVT.

The chain recombines TRBV25-1 with TRBJ1-2; TRBD1 matches 7 bases. Germline CDR1 and CDR2: MGHDK and SYGVNS. The V and J ends lost 4 bases and 2 bases, in that order; junction bases with no gene match: 7. The CDR3 spans 15 residues. CDR3 bases: TGTGCCAGCAGTGGACAGGGTCTGGGCAACTATGGCTACACCTTC. Its translation is CASSGQGLGNYGYTF.

This rearrangement joins TRBV29-1 to TRBJ1-2, with D maybe TRBD1 (5 bases). The V end was cut by 3 bases, the J end by 6 bases, with 11 bases between. Germline lookup yields CDR1 SQVTM and CDR2 ANQGSEA. This CDR3 has 12 amino acids. The CDR3 coding sequence is TGCAGCGTTGATCATTCAGGGAATGGCTACACCTTC. Its protein is CSVDHSGNGYTF.

The chain combines TRBV19 with TRBJ1-5; D might be TRBD1 (6 bases). V lost 3 bases and J 2 bases, leaving 14 bases between the germline ends. The length of the CDR3 is 16 residues. Per germline, CDR1 LNHDA and CDR2 SQIVND (reference sequence). The CDR3 region is CASSIWEGERNQPQHF. Written as DNA, the CDR3 is TGTGCCAGTAGTATTTGGGAGGGGGAGCGCAATCAGCCCCAGCATTTT. Using reference TRBV19 and TRBJ1-5 for the parts outside the CDR3, the full variable domain is DGGITQSPKYLFRKEGQNVTLSCEQNLNHDAMYWYRQDPGQGLRLIYYSQIVNDFQKGDIAEGYSVSREKKESFPLTVTSAQKNPTAFYLCASSIWEGERNQPQHFGDGTRLSIL.

This clone was seen at least ten times. The chain combines TRBV5-3 with TRBJ1-2, with D possibly being TRBD1 (6 bases). TRBV5-3 is assigned to the ORF class and has an uncertain function. Trimming shortened V by 4 bases and J by 8 bases, and 18 bases separated the two germline ends. This CDR3 spans 14 amino acids. CDR3 region: CARSVLRGAGGYTF. The DNA of the CDR3 is TGTGCCAGAAGCGTACTGCGGGGGGCAGGAGGCTACACCTTC.

For this clone: Other DNA sequences in this sample translate to the same CDR3. This chain links TRBV30 with TRBJ2-7; D is perhaps TRBD1 (6 bases). CDR1 GTSNPN and CDR2 SVGIG come from the germline V gene (reference sequence). V gave up 1 base and J gave up 3 bases, with 7 bases separating them. CDR3 length: 12 residues. DNA of the CDR3: TGTGCCTGGAGTGGGACAGTCTACGAGCAGTACTTC. Amino acids: CAWSGTVYEQYF.

The chain links TRBV6-5 to TRBJ1-3; 8 nucleotides align to TRBD1. Germline values: CDR1 MNHEY, CDR2 SVGAGI. There are 13 residues in the CDR3. Trimming cost V 6 bases and J 6 bases; bases outside gene matches: 4. For the CDR3, the DNA is TGTGCCAGCAGCGGACAGGGCGTAAACACCATATATTTT. Translating it yields CASSGQGVNTIYF.

The V gene is TRBV12-3 or TRBV12-4, the J gene TRBJ2-5; a possible D gene is TRBD2 (5 bases). This CDR3 contains 13 residues. Trimming stripped 2 bases from V and 7 bases from J, with 11 bases between. This CDR3 is CASSLHLAGTQYF. The CDR3 bases are TGTGCCAGCAGTTTACACCTGGCGGGGACCCAGTACTTC.

V usage is TRBV1 and J usage is TRBJ2-1; the table's TRBD2 call for D was not verified on the DNA. TRBV1 is shown as a pseudogene. The CDR3 spans 16 residues. CDR3 amino acids: CTSSQSAGLGYNEQFF. DNA of the CDR3: TGCACCAGCAGCCAGTCCGCAGGACTAGGCTACAATGAGCAGTTCTTC.

This clone was counted a single time. The chain recombines TRBV5-6 with TRBJ2-7; 7 nucleotides agree with TRBD1. The germline CDR1 and CDR2 sequences are SGHDT and YYEEEE. V was clipped by 3 bases and J by 1 base; unmatched bases: 7. The CDR3 runs to 15 residues. As DNA, the CDR3 is TGTGCCAGCAGCTCCCCGGGACAGCCGTCCTACGAGCAGTACTTC. Translation gives CASSSPGQPSYEQYF. The variable domain in full, with the rest retrieved from reference TRBV5-6 and TRBJ2-7, is DAGVTQSPTHLIKTRGQQVTLRCSPKSGHDTVSWYQQALGQGPQFIFQYYEEEERQRGNFPDRFSGHQFPNYSSELNVNALLLGDSALYLCASSSPGQPSYEQYFGPGTRLTVT.

The chain has TRBV28 and TRBJ1-4; a weak D match, TRBD1 (6 bases). The V end was cut by 6 bases, the J end by 2 bases, with 19 bases between. The CDR3 covers 17 residues. The germline CDR1 and CDR2 sequences are MDHEN and SYDVKM. The CDR3 spells CASSPTQGFATNEKLFF. CDR3 DNA sequence: TGTGCCAGCAGCCCAACCCAGGGGTTTGCCACTAATGAAAAACTGTTTTTT. Using reference TRBV28 and TRBJ1-4 for the parts outside the CDR3, the full variable domain is DVKVTQSSRYLVKRTGEKVFLECVQDMDHENMFWYRQDPGLGLRLIYFSYDVKMKEKGDIPEGYSVSREKKERFSLILESASTNQTSMYLCASSPTQGFATNEKLFFGSGTQLSVL.

The chain is built from TRBV7-2 and TRBJ2-5; 10 bases map to TRBD2. V lost 3 bases and J lost 4; bases outside the gene matches: 11. The CDR3 is 17 amino acids. Germline V gene sequence: CDR1 SGHTA, CDR2 FQGNSA. The CDR3 protein is CASSLVAGGSWGETQYF. The CDR3 nucleotides read TGTGCCAGCAGCTTGGTAGCGGGAGGATCTTGGGGAGAGACCCAGTACTTC.

This clone was seen only a few times. The rearrangement joins TRBV9 to TRBJ1-5; D ambiguous. The CDR3 runs 13 residues. Trimming left V 4 bases short and J 2 bases short, with 7 bases between. CDR1 is SGDLS and CDR2 is YYNGEE in the germline V gene. CDR3 bases: TGTGCCAGCAGCTACAGAGGCAATCAGCCCCAGCATTTT. Protein sequence: CASSYRGNQPQHF.

The chain joins TRBV18 to TRBJ1-5, with a possible D match to TRBD1 (5 bases). This CDR3 comprises 14 residues. Trimming removed 2 bases at V and 7 bases at J, with 12 bases between. Germline-derived CDR1 and CDR2 are KGHSH and LQKENI. The CDR3 coding sequence is TGTGCCAGCTCACCAGGGGGGGATAGGCAGCCCCAGCATTTT. It specifies CASSPGGDRQPQHF.

The chain is built from TRBV6-1 and TRBJ2-5; 8 positions agree with TRBD1. Germline assignment: CDR1 MNHNS and CDR2 SASEGT. CDR3 size: 14 residues. V shed 2 bases and J 5 bases; nucleotides not matched to a gene: 4. The CDR3, as DNA: TGTGCCAGCAGTGAATCAGGGGGCGGGGAGACCCAGTACTTC. Protein product: CASSESGGGETQYF.

The V gene is TRBV6-6, the J gene TRBJ1-2; TRBD1 agrees at 9 bases. The CDR3 length is 14 residues. V shed 4 bases and J 6 bases; nucleotides not matched to a gene: 6. The germline CDR1 and CDR2 sequences are MNHNY and SVGAGI (reference sequence). The CDR3: CASSSDGTGNGYTF. The CDR3 DNA follows: TGTGCCAGCAGTTCAGACGGGACAGGGAATGGCTACACCTTC.

This clone has more than one count but fewer than ten. V is TRBV5-8 and J is TRBJ1-5; 7 nucleotides line up with TRBD1. This CDR3 spans 13 amino acids. The J segment lost 6 bases and the V segment lost 4 bases, leaving 4 bases of the junction unmatched. Germline V gene data show CDR1 as SGHTS and CDR2 as YDEGEE. Written as DNA, the CDR3 is TGTGCCAGCAGCCAGGACAGGACTCAGCCCCAGCATTTT. Its protein product is CASSQDRTQPQHF.

Only one count was recorded for this clone. The chain recombines TRBV10-3 with TRBJ2-1; D is perhaps TRBD2 (5 bases). V lost 0 bases to trimming and J lost 7 bases, with 19 bases between them. From germline, CDR1 is ENHRY and CDR2 SYGVKD. This CDR3 has 17 residues. CDR3 protein: CAISESKVRTPGNEQFF. The CDR3, as DNA: TGTGCCATCAGTGAGTCGAAGGTAAGGACTCCTGGTAATGAGCAGTTCTTC.

V is TRBV4-3 and J is TRBJ2-2; D remains unclear. Germline values: CDR1 LGHNA, CDR2 YSLEER. The V end lost 1 base, the J end lost 0 bases, and 9 bases lay between the germline ends. This CDR3 spans 16 amino acids. Here the CDR3 DNA reads TGCGCCAGCAGCCAAGTGTTCCCAACGAACACCGGGGAGCTGTTTTTT. Its protein is CASSQVFPTNTGELFF.

This chain links TRBV3-1 (or the pseudogene TRBV3-2) with TRBJ2-1; TRBD2 matches at 10 bases. CDR3 size: 20 residues. With V trimmed by 3 bases and J by 8 bases, 22 bases remained unmatched. Germline assignment: CDR1 LGHDT and CDR2 YNNKEL (reference sequence). Here the CDR3 reads CASSHQKGGSASGRTHEQFF. CDR3 DNA: TGTGCCAGCAGCCACCAAAAGGGGGGTTCTGCTAGCGGGAGAACCCATGAGCAGTTCTTC.

The chain employs TRBV14 and TRBJ2-1; 8 bases agree with TRBD2. With V trimmed by 4 bases and J by 2 bases, 7 bases remained unmatched. The CDR3 contains 16 residues. Germline CDR1 and CDR2: SGHDN and FVKESK. The CDR3 spells CASSPLTSGTYNEQFF. CDR3 DNA: TGTGCCAGCAGCCCTTTAACTAGCGGTACCTACAATGAGCAGTTCTTC.

A note on this clone: Other DNA sequences of this sample code for an identical CDR3. This rearrangement joins TRBV27 to TRBJ2-1; 10 nucleotides align to TRBD2. Germline V gene lookup returns CDR1 MNHEY and CDR2 SMNVEV (reference sequence). The J segment lost 6 bases and the V segment lost 5 bases, leaving 7 bases of the junction unmatched. The CDR3 is made up of 15 amino acids. The CDR3 region is CASSLVAGGGNEQFF. The CDR3 coding sequence is TGTGCCAGCAGTCTCGTAGCGGGAGGTGGCAATGAGCAGTTCTTC.

The gene calls are TRBV4-3 and TRBJ1-4; D not resolved. V was pared by 5 bases and J by 2 bases, with 12 bases between. CDR1 and CDR2 (germline): LGHNA, YSLEER. The CDR3 covers 15 residues. CDR3 sequence (DNA): TGCGCCAGCAGCGCACCAGAGGATACTAATGAAAAACTGTTTTTT. It encodes CASSAPEDTNEKLFF.

V gene TRBV7-3 combines with J gene TRBJ2-7, with TRBD2 identical over 7 bases. Germline CDR1 and CDR2: SGHTA and FQGTGA. Germline trimming cut 5 bases from V and 2 bases from J; bases unmatched to any gene: 9. The CDR3 has 15 residues. The CDR3 nucleotides are TGTGCCAGCAGCCCGGTTCCTAGCGGACCCTACGAGCAGTACTTC. This translates into CASSPVPSGPYEQYF.

This clone was observed a single time. V usage is TRBV2 and J usage is TRBJ2-1; TRBD2 aligns across 9 bases. The V segment lost 5 bases and the J segment 9 bases; nucleotides outside the gene matches: 14. CDR1 and CDR2 from the germline V gene are SNHLY and FYNNEI. This CDR3 is 16 amino acids long. CDR3 in DNA: TGTGCCAGCAGTAGGGCGGGAGGGCCCTCGTCGGGTGAGCAGTTCTTC. This translates into CASSRAGGPSSGEQFF.